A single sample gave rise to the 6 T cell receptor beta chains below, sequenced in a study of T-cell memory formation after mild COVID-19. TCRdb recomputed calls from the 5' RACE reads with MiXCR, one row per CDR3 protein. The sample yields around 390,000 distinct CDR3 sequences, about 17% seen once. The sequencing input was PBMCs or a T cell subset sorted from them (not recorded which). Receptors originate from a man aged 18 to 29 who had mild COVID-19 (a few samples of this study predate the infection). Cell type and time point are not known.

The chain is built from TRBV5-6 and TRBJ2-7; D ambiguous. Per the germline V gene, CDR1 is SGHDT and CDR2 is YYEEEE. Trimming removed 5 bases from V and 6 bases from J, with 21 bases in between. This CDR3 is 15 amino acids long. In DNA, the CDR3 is TGTGCCAGCAGTCTCAGCAGAGAACCCCCTATCGAGCAGTACTTC. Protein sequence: CASSLSREPPIEQYF.

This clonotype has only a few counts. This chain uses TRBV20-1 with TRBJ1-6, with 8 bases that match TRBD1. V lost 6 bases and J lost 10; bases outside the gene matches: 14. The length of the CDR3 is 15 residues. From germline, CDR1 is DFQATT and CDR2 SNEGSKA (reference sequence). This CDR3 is CSARTLQGEGSPLHF. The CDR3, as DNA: TGCAGTGCCCGGACCTTACAGGGGGAGGGCTCACCCCTCCACTTT.

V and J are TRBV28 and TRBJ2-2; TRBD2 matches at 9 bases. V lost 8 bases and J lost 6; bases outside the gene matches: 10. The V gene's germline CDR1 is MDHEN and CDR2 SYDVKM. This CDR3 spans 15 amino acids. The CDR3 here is CASVGQRGVAGELFF. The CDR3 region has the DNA TGTGCCAGCGTGGGCCAGCGGGGGGTGGCCGGGGAGCTGTTTTTT.

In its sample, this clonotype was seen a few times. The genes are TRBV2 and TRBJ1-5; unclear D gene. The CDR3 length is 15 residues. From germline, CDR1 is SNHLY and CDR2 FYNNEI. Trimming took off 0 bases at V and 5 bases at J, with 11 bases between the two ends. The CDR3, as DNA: TGTGCCAGCAGTGAAGCATCAAAGGGTTATCAGCCCCAGCATTTT. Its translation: CASSEASKGYQPQHF.

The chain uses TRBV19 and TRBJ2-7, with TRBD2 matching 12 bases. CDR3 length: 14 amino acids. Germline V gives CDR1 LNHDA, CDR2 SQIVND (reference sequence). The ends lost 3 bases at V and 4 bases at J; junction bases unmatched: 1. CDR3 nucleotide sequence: TGTGCCAGTAGTATGGGACTAGCGGGTTACGAGCAGTACTTC. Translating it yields CASSMGLAGYEQYF.

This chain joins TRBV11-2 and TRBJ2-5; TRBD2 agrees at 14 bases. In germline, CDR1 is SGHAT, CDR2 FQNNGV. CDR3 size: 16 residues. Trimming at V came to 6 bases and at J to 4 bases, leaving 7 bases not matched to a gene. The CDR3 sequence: CASSSRLAGGRETQYF. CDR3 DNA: TGTGCCAGCAGTTCACGACTAGCGGGGGGGCGAGAGACCCAGTACTTC.